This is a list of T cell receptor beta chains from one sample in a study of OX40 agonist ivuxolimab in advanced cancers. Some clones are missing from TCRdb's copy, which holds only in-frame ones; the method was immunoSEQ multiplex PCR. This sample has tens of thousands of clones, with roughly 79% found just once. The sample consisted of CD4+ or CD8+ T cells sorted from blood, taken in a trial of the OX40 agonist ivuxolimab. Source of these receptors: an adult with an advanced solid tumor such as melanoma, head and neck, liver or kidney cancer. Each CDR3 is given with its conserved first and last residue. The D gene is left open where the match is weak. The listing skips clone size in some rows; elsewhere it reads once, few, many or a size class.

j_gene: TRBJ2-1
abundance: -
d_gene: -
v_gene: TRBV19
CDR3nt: TGTGCCAGTAGCATATCCAGGTTATTGTTCTTC
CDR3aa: CASSISRLLFF

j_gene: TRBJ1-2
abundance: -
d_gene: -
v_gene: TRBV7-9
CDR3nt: TGTGCCAGCAGCCCCCGGGGACTACAAAGGGGTAACTATGGCTACACCTTC
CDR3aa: CASSPRGLQRGNYGYTF

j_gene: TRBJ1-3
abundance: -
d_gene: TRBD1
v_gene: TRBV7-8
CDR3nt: TGTGCCAGCAGCTTAGCGAGAGGAGCCAGGGGGCATTCCTCTGGAAACACCATATATTTT
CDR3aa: CASSLARGARGHSSGNTIYF

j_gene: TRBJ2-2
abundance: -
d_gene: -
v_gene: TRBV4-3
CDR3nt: TGCGCCAGCAGCATTGCGGGTAAAAACACCGGGGAGCTGTTTTTT
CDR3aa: CASSIAGKNTGELFF

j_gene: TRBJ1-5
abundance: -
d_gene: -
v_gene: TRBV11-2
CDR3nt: TGTGCCAGCAGCTTAGAGCAGGGCCAGCCCCAGCATTTT
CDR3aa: CASSLEQGQPQHF

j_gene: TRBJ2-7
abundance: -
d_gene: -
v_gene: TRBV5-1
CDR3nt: TGCGCCAGCAGCTTTCAGGGCTACGAGCAGTACTTC
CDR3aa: CASSFQGYEQYF

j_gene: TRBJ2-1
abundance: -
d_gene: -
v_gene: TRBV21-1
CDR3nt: TGTGCCAGCAGCAGCAGTTTCCCTGGGCTAGCGGACTACAATGAGCAGTTCTTC
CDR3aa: CASSSSFPGLADYNEQFF

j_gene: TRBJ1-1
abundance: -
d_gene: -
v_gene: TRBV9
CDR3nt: TGTGCCAGCAGCGTAGACCAGGGGAGGGGCACTGAAGCTTTCTTT
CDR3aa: CASSVDQGRGTEAFF

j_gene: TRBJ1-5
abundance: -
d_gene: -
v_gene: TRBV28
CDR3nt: TGTGCCAGCAGTTTAAACGATCAGCCCCAGCATTTT
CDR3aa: CASSLNDQPQHF

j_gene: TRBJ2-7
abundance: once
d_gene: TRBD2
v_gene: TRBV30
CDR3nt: TGTGCCTGGAGTGTCCGGACTAGCGGGATAGCCTACGAGCAGTACTTC
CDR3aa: CAWSVRTSGIAYEQYF

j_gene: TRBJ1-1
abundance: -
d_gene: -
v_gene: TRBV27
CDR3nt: TGTGCCAGCAGGGGAGCAGAGGTGGGTACTGAAGCTTTCTTT
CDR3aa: CASRGAEVGTEAFF

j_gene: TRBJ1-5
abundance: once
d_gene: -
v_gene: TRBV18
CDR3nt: TGTGCCAGCTCGGGCGTCAATCAGCCCCAGCATTTT
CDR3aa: CASSGVNQPQHF

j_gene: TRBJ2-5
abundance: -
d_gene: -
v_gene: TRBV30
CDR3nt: TGTGCCTGGAACCCAACGGGGGCCGCACATGGAACCCAGTACTTC
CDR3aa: CAWNPTGAAHGTQYF

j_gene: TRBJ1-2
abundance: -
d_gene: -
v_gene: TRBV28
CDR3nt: TGTGCCAGCAGTTTGGGGTTTTCGGGCTACACCTTC
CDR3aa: CASSLGFSGYTF

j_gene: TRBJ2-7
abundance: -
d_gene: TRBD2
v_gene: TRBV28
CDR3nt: TGTGCCAGCAGCCTACTAGCGGGAGGGCCTTACGAGCAGTACTTC
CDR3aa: CASSLLAGGPYEQYF

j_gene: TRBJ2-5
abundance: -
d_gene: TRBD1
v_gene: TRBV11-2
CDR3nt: TGTGCCAGCAGCCTACGCCGGGACAGGGAGGGAGAGACCCAGTACTTC
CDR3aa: CASSLRRDREGETQYF